The 23 T cell receptor beta chains given below trace back to one sample, sequenced in a study of identical twins. Each CDR3 protein gets one entry after TCRdb re-called the 5' RACE reads with MiXCR. This repertoire shows a few hundred thousand distinct CDR3 sequences, roughly an eighth found once; its top ten account for 3.5% to 4.5%. This same sample was also part of a study on yellow fever vaccine responses in identical twins.

Sequenced material: memory (CD45RO+) T cells sorted from blood. The receptors shown here come from a woman aged 18-35 years in good health.

This clonotype was observed a few times. This chain joins TRBV20-1 and TRBJ2-1; D not resolved. Deletions cut 6 bases from V and 2 bases from J, with 14 bases between. Germline-derived CDR1 and CDR2 are DFQATT and SNEGSKA (reference sequence). The CDR3 is made up of 14 amino acids. In nucleotides, the CDR3 is TGCAGTGCCCTGGGCTACCCTACCTACAATGAGCAGTTCTTC. This codes for CSALGYPTYNEQFF.

A single count supports this clonotype. CDR3 nucleotide sequence: TGTGCCAGCAGCTTGGCCTCGTTAGCGGGGGGAAGTTACAATGAGCAGTTCTTC. Residues: CASSLASLAGGSYNEQFF. V is TRBV5-4 and J is TRBJ2-1; 10 bases align to TRBD2. The germline gives CDR1 SGHNT, CDR2 YYREEE (reference sequence). V gave up 0 bases and J gave up 4 bases; unmatched junction bases: 10. The CDR3 sequence is 18 residues long.

The J gene is TRBJ2-7, the V gene TRBV9, with 12 bases lining up with TRBD2. V lost 4 bases to trimming and J lost 2 bases; unmatched junction nucleotides: 10. Germline V gene sequence: CDR1 SGDLS, CDR2 YYNGEE. The CDR3 loop spans 17 amino acids. CDR3 sequence (DNA): TGTGCCAGCAGCCCATACGAGACTAGCGGGGGTCCCTACGAGCAGTACTTC. It specifies CASSPYETSGGPYEQYF.

Many counts were recorded for this clonotype. V and J are TRBV13 and TRBJ2-5; tentatively, D is TRBD1 or TRBD2 (5 bases each). The CDR3 totals 13 residues. With 4 bases removed from V and 4 bases from J, the gap between germline ends came to 10 bases. The V gene's germline CDR1 is PRHDT and CDR2 FYEKMQ (reference sequence). This CDR3 is CASSSRGAETQYF. CDR3 coding DNA: TGTGCCAGCAGCTCAAGAGGGGCAGAGACCCAGTACTTC.

The chain uses TRBV7-6 and TRBJ2-6; D is perhaps TRBD2 (7 bases). Germline values: CDR1 SGHVS, CDR2 FNYEAQ. This CDR3 is 17 amino acids long. V gave up 5 bases and J gave up 2 bases, with 16 bases separating them. This CDR3 is CASSASGGQAGANVLTF. The DNA for the CDR3 is TGTGCCAGCAGCGCTTCCGGGGGGCAAGCTGGGGCCAACGTCCTGACTTTC.

This clonotype was picked up a small number of times. The rearrangement joins TRBV5-1 to TRBJ2-2; D is ambiguous. The CDR3 totals 12 residues. Trimming removed 7 bases at V and 2 bases at J, with 6 bases between. From germline, CDR1 is SGHRS and CDR2 YFSETQ. The CDR3 DNA is TGCGCCAGCGGGCCCAACACCGGGGAGCTGTTTTTT. Protein product: CASGPNTGELFF. Full variable domain (rest looked up from reference TRBV5-1 and TRBJ2-2): KAGVTQTPRYLIKTRGQQVTLSCSPISGHRSVSWYQQTPGQGLQFLFEYFSETQRNKGNFPGRFSGRQFSNSRSEMNVSTLELGDSALYLCASGPNTGELFFGEGSRLTVL.

The genes are TRBV4-1 and TRBJ1-4, with TRBD1 as a possible D gene (6 bases). V lost 4 bases to trimming and J lost 1 base, with 10 bases between them. Germline CDR1 MGHRA, CDR2 YSYEKL. The CDR3 has 15 amino acids. CDR3 sequence reads: CASSPTGLTNEKLFF. In DNA, the CDR3 is TGCGCCAGCAGCCCAACAGGGTTAACTAATGAAAAACTGTTTTTT.

The chain uses TRBV6-1 and TRBJ1-5; possible D gene TRBD1, 5 bases. The CDR3 runs 15 residues. Germline V gives CDR1 MNHNS, CDR2 SASEGT. V was clipped by 5 bases and J by 3 bases, with 14 bases between them. The CDR3 coding sequence is TGTGCCAGCAGTAGACAGTTTAACAACAATCAGCCCCAGCATTTT. Its translation is CASSRQFNNNQPQHF.

The chain recombines TRBV27 with TRBJ2-7; D may be TRBD1 (6 bases). The CDR3 runs to 12 residues. CDR1 is MNHEY, CDR2 SMNVEV, per germline (reference sequence). The ends were cut back, 6 bases at V and 7 bases at J, with 13 bases in the middle. CDR3: CASSRARGEQYF. DNA of the CDR3: TGTGCCAGCAGCCGGGCGAGGGGGGAGCAGTACTTC.

V and J are TRBV5-5 and TRBJ2-3; D is undetermined. The germline V and J ends were trimmed by 1 base and 0 bases, with 9 bases remaining between them. CDR1 and CDR2 (germline): SGHKS, YYEKEE (reference sequence). The CDR3 is made up of 15 amino acids. CDR3 sequence (DNA): TGTGCCAGCAGCTTGCTGGATCCAAGCACAGATACGCAGTATTTT. Its translation is CASSLLDPSTDTQYF.

A few counts support this clonotype. The V and J genes are TRBV29-1 and TRBJ2-1; TRBD2 matches at 11 bases. V was clipped by 8 bases and J by 4 bases; unmatched bases: 7. CDR3 size: 14 residues. Germline V lookup: CDR1 SQVTM, CDR2 ANQGSEA. The CDR3 DNA is TGCAGCCTAGGGGGGACTAGCGGATACAATGAGCAGTTCTTC. It translates to CSLGGTSGYNEQFF.

The V call is TRBV28, the J call TRBJ2-7; D may be TRBD1 (5 bases). Trimming removed 4 bases from V and 1 base from J, with 14 bases in between. Germline lookup yields CDR1 MDHEN and CDR2 SYDVKM. The CDR3 length is 15 residues. CDR3 sequence: CASSSRWTLSYEQYF. CDR3 nucleotides: TGTGCCAGCAGTTCCCGGTGGACACTTTCCTACGAGCAGTACTTC.

This clonotype appeared a few times. V gene TRBV15 combines with J gene TRBJ2-2, with 7 bases fitting TRBD2. The germline CDR1 and CDR2 sequences are LNHNV and YYDKDF (reference sequence). This CDR3 region has 17 residues. With V trimmed by 0 bases and J by 0 bases, 4 bases remained unmatched. The DNA of the CDR3 is TGTGCCACCAGCAGAGATATTGCGGGAGCGAACACCGGGGAGCTGTTTTTT. Its translation is CATSRDIAGANTGELFF.

This clonotype occurred a few times. The chain couples TRBV5-1 to TRBJ2-1; tentatively, D is TRBD2 (5 bases). Between the trimmed V and J ends, which lost 0 bases and 10 bases, there was a span of 26 bases. This CDR3 is built from 18 residues. Germline CDR1 and CDR2: SGHRS and YFSETQ. CDR3 sequence: CASSLGFLRASVVREQFF. CDR3 bases: TGCGCCAGCAGCTTGGGTTTTTTGAGGGCGTCGGTGGTCAGGGAGCAGTTCTTC.

This chain joins TRBV20-1 and TRBJ1-1; tentative D call: TRBD1 (5 bases). Germline CDR1 is DFQATT and CDR2 is SNEGSKA (reference sequence). The CDR3 extends over 12 amino acids. V lost 5 bases, J lost 3 bases, and 10 bases lay in between. CDR3 sequence: CSALDKDTEAFF. The CDR3 DNA follows: TGCAGTGCTCTGGACAAGGACACTGAAGCTTTCTTT.

This clonotype was recorded at least ten times. This chain joins TRBV10-3 and TRBJ2-3; 10 bases agree with TRBD1. Germline V lookup: CDR1 ENHRY, CDR2 SYGVKD. Germline trimming cut 10 bases from V and 4 bases from J; bases unmatched to any gene: 14. CDR3 length: 16 amino acids. The DNA of the CDR3 is TGTGCCACCAAACCCGGGACAGGGGATAGGGCAGATACGCAGTATTTT. Protein product: CATKPGTGDRADTQYF.

The chain couples TRBV5-6 to TRBJ1-5, with a weak D call TRBD1 (5 bases). CDR3 length: 19 amino acids. The germline V and J ends were trimmed by 4 bases and 3 bases, with 26 bases remaining between them. Germline CDR1 SGHDT, CDR2 YYEEEE. CDR3 loop: CASSHSGLLSGRHNQPQHF. CDR3 nucleotides: TGTGCCAGCAGCCACTCGGGACTTCTAAGTGGGAGGCACAATCAGCCCCAGCATTTT.

With regard to this clonotype: Relative to the germline gene, one junction end is altered; a read error may explain this. This sequence joins TRBV12-3 or TRBV12-4 and TRBJ2-2; 7 nucleotides align to TRBD2. The CDR3 runs 17 residues. Written as DNA, the CDR3 is TGTGCCAGCAGTCAAGGACTAGACCTTTCTTACACCCGGGAGCTGTTTTTT. Amino acids: CASSQGLDLSYTRELFF.

V is TRBV10-3 and J is TRBJ1-1, with D perhaps TRBD1 (6 bases). The germline CDR1 and CDR2 sequences are ENHRY and SYGVKD. The CDR3 runs to 14 residues. Trimming cost V 4 bases and J 2 bases, with 11 bases left between them. The chain's CDR3 is CAISALQGNTEAFF. DNA of the CDR3: TGTGCCATCAGTGCGCTACAGGGTAACACTGAAGCTTTCTTT.

The chain has TRBV5-1 and TRBJ2-1; D uncertain. Trimming left V 0 bases short and J 2 bases short, with 9 bases between. The V gene's germline CDR1 is SGHRS and CDR2 YFSETQ. The CDR3 runs to 15 residues. The CDR3 loop reads CASSLDGIAYNEQFF. The CDR3, as DNA: TGCGCCAGCAGCTTGGATGGTATTGCCTACAATGAGCAGTTCTTC.

This clonotype was seen a few times. One end of the junction is discordant with germline, which a read error may explain. J is TRBJ2-1 and V is TRBV18; 14 bases align to TRBD2. CDR1 KGHSH and CDR2 LQKENI come from the germline V gene. CDR3 length: 17 amino acids. The CDR3 region has the DNA TGTGCCAGCTCACCACCTCCGACTAGCGGGGGGGGCCTCCCTGCCCTCTTC. This translates into CASSPPPTSGGGLPALF.

The sample holds many counts of this clonotype. The rearrangement uses TRBV20-1 and TRBJ2-5, with 11 bases that match TRBD2. Trimming took 4 bases from V and 1 from J; bases not matched to a gene: 5. CDR3 length: 15 residues. Germline V gene sequence: CDR1 DFQATT, CDR2 SNEGSKA (reference sequence). CDR3 DNA sequence: TGCAGTGCTAAGCTAGCGGGAGGTTCCCAAGAGACCCAGTACTTC. Protein sequence: CSAKLAGGSQETQYF.

A few counts support this clonotype. This chain links TRBV7-8 with TRBJ2-2, with a possible D match to TRBD2 (6 bases). CDR3 length equals 13 residues. The germline CDR1 and CDR2 sequences are SGHVS and FQNEAQ. With 2 bases removed from V and 8 bases from J, the gap between germline ends came to 9 bases. This CDR3 is CASSLIRGGELFF. CDR3 bases: TGTGCCAGCAGCTTAATACGGGGGGGGGAGCTGTTTTTT. Together with reference TRBV7-8 and TRBJ2-2, the CDR3 gives the full variable domain: GAGVSQSPRYKVAKRGQDVALRCDPISGHVSLFWYQQALGQGPEFLTYFQNEAQLDKSGLPSDRFFAERPEGSVSTLKIQRTQQEDSAVYLCASSLIRGGELFFGEGSRLTVL.